These 31 T cell receptor beta chains share one sample of origin, sequenced in a study of human thymus T cells. Sequencing used immunoSEQ multiplex PCR; TCRdb keeps in-frame clones, though not all of them. In the table there are roughly 60,000 clones, 94% of which are singletons. Sequencing was carried out using blood. Receptors originate from a boy in the first two years of life with a congenital heart defect but otherwise immunologically healthy.

The CDR3 loop reads CASRAINRESPLHF. The CDR3 bases are TGTGCCAGCCGAGCAATTAACAGGGAATCACCCCTCCACTTT. The chain is built from TRBV27 and TRBJ1-6, with a tentative D call TRBD1 (6 bases). Trimming removed 8 bases at V and 10 bases at J, with 18 bases between. CDR1 and CDR2 (germline): MNHEY, SMNVEV (reference sequence). CDR3 length equals 14 residues.

V is TRBV2 and J is TRBJ2-1, with 12 positions matching TRBD2. The CDR3 is 15 amino acids. Germline CDR1 reads SNHLY; CDR2 reads FYNNEI. Unmatched junction bases numbered 7, after V lost 4 bases and J lost 9 bases. The DNA for the CDR3 is TGTGCCAGCAGTGGCCCTAGCGGGGGGGCTGGTGAGCAGTTCTTC. Its translation is CASSGPSGGAGEQFF. Supplemented by reference TRBV2 and TRBJ2-1, the full variable domain reads EPEVTQTPSHQVTQMGQEVILRCVPISNHLYFYWYRQILGQKVEFLVSFYNNEISEKSEIFDDQFSVERPDGSNFTLKIRSTKLEDSAMYFCASSGPSGGAGEQFFGPGTRLTVL.

This clone was picked up a small number of times. V and J are TRBV5-5 and TRBJ1-3, with D tentatively TRBD1 (5 bases). With 5 bases removed from V and 0 bases from J, the gap between germline ends came to 12 bases. CDR1 is SGHKS and CDR2 is YYEKEE in the germline V gene (reference sequence). CDR3 length: 15 residues. CDR3 protein: CASSSGRPSGNTIYF. The CDR3 DNA reads as TGTGCCAGCAGTTCGGGACGGCCCTCTGGAAACACCATATATTTT.

The V gene is TRBV7-9, the J gene TRBJ2-1, with D possibly being TRBD2 (6 bases). The CDR3 length is 16 residues. The germline V gene encodes CDR1 SEHNR and CDR2 FQNEAQ (reference sequence). V dropped 1 base and J dropped 6 bases, with 16 bases sitting between them. As DNA, the CDR3 is TGTGCCAGCAGCTTAGGCACTAGCTGGAGGGTCAATGAGCAGTTCTTC. Amino acid sequence: CASSLGTSWRVNEQFF.

This rearrangement joins TRBV5-3 to TRBJ1-5; unclear D gene. TRBV5-3 is placed among ORFs of uncertain function. V dropped 4 bases and J dropped 2 bases, with 13 bases sitting between them. CDR3 length: 15 residues. The CDR3, as DNA: TGTGCCAGAAGCGTCCGGGCCCGAGGCAATCAGCCCCAGCATTTT. Translating it yields CARSVRARGNQPQHF.

The chain's CDR3 is CTSSQDGARNTEAFF. CDR3 bases: TGCACCAGCAGCCAAGATGGGGCAAGGAACACTGAAGCTTTCTTT. The chain has TRBV1 and TRBJ1-1; the table assigns TRBD1, which was not confirmed against the DNA. TRBV1 represents a pseudogene. The CDR3 has 15 residues.

This chain uses TRBV7-2 with TRBJ2-7, with 9 bases that match TRBD2. The CDR3 has 13 amino acids. Unmatched junction bases numbered 13, after V lost 6 bases and J lost 13 bases. CDR1 SGHTA and CDR2 FQGNSA come from the germline V gene. The CDR3 loop is CASRLSSWGLAYF. The CDR3 DNA is TGTGCCAGCAGGCTCTCGTCGTGGGGACTAGCATACTTC.

This sequence joins TRBV28 and TRBJ2-7; D gene uncertain. The germline gives CDR1 MDHEN, CDR2 SYDVKM. Deletions cut 5 bases from V and 3 bases from J, with 8 bases between. The CDR3 loop spans 12 amino acids. The CDR3 protein is CASSVPNYEQYF. The CDR3 coding sequence is TGTGCCAGCAGTGTGCCCAACTACGAGCAGTACTTC.

This chain links TRBV5-8 with TRBJ2-3; D might be TRBD2 (6 bases). The V gene's germline CDR1 is SGHTS and CDR2 YDEGEE. The CDR3 runs 15 residues. V was pared by 6 bases and J by 2 bases, with 16 bases between. In nucleotides, the CDR3 is TGTGCCAGCACCCCCGGACTACCCCTCACAGATACGCAGTATTTT. It encodes CASTPGLPLTDTQYF.

The chain has TRBV28 and TRBJ1-1; no firm D call. The CDR3 consists of 12 residues. V dropped 3 bases and J dropped 1 base, with 3 bases sitting between them. The germline V gene has CDR1 MDHEN and CDR2 SYDVKM. The CDR3 DNA reads as TGTGCCAGCAGTTTCCAGAACACTGAAGCTTTCTTT. Translation gives CASSFQNTEAFF.

The rearrangement joins TRBV10-3 to TRBJ1-1; a possible D gene is TRBD1 (6 bases). Germline CDR1 and CDR2: ENHRY and SYGVKD. The CDR3 runs to 14 residues. V dropped 6 bases and J dropped 1 base, with 12 bases sitting between them. DNA for the CDR3: TGTGCCATCAGAACACAGGGCTGGAACACTGAAGCTTTCTTT. Encoded protein: CAIRTQGWNTEAFF.

The V and J genes are TRBV28 and TRBJ2-7; 11 bases are shared with TRBD2. Per germline, CDR1 MDHEN and CDR2 SYDVKM. Losses at the gene ends were 3 bases for V and 7 bases for J; bases not matched to a gene: 8. This CDR3 has 15 residues. CDR3 bases: TGTGCCAGCAGTTTGGGGGACAGACTAGCGGGAGAGCAGTACTTC. Protein: CASSLGDRLAGEQYF.

This clone appeared a few times. This sequence joins TRBV7-9 and TRBJ1-5; TRBD1 is a possible D gene (6 bases). Trimming took off 5 bases at V and 2 bases at J, with 7 bases between the two ends. Germline CDR1 reads SEHNR; CDR2 reads FQNEAQ (reference sequence). CDR3 length equals 13 residues. CDR3 sequence reads: CASSRQGNQPQHF. CDR3 sequence (DNA): TGTGCCAGCAGCAGACAGGGCAATCAGCCCCAGCATTTT. The entire variable domain, with the rest obtained from reference TRBV7-9 and TRBJ1-5, is as follows: DTGVSQNPRHKITKRGQNVTFRCDPISEHNRLYWYRQTLGQGPEFLTYFQNEAQLEKSRLLSDRFSAERPKGSFSTLEIQRTEQGDSAMYLCASSRQGNQPQHFGDGTRLSIL.

This chain connects TRBV29-1 to TRBJ2-2; D uncertain. The V gene's germline CDR1 is SQVTM and CDR2 ANQGSEA. This CDR3 contains 11 residues. V was shortened by 7 bases and J by 5 bases, with 8 bases between the two germline ends. CDR3 residues: CSAKLTGELFF. The DNA of the CDR3 is TGCAGCGCCAAGTTAACCGGGGAGCTGTTTTTT.

This clone was observed a single time. V gene TRBV4-1 combines with J gene TRBJ2-7; D call uncertain. V lost 2 bases, J lost 0 bases, and 11 bases lay in between. The CDR3 sequence is 15 residues long. Germline CDR1 MGHRA, CDR2 YSYEKL. The CDR3 is CASSQSGAPSYEQYF. CDR3 bases: TGCGCCAGCAGCCAATCCGGAGCTCCCTCCTACGAGCAGTACTTC.

V usage is TRBV7-9 and J usage is TRBJ2-7, with D perhaps being TRBD1 or TRBD2 (7 bases each). Germline loops: CDR1 SEHNR, CDR2 FQNEAQ (reference sequence). Trimming cost V 2 bases and J 4 bases, with 9 bases left between them. CDR3 length equals 13 residues. CDR3 DNA: TGTGCCAGCAGCTTACAGGGGGGGTACGAGCAGTACTTC. As protein: CASSLQGGYEQYF.

The V call is TRBV19, the J call TRBJ2-7, with D perhaps matching TRBD2 (6 bases). The CDR3 extends over 15 amino acids. Germline values: CDR1 LNHDA, CDR2 SQIVND (reference sequence). V was shortened by 9 bases and J by 3 bases, with 21 bases between the two germline ends. The CDR3 DNA sequence: TGTGCCAGCAAAAAGGAACCGGGACTCATCTACGAGCAGTACTTC. Encoded protein: CASKKEPGLIYEQYF.

This chain joins TRBV2 and TRBJ1-2; D possibly corresponds to TRBD1 (5 bases). Germline lookup yields CDR1 SNHLY and CDR2 FYNNEI. This CDR3 is 10 amino acids long. The V gene lost 4 bases and the J gene lost 8 bases, with 5 bases spanning the gap. In DNA, the CDR3 is TGTGCCAGCAGTGGGGGCGGCTACACCTTC. This encodes CASSGGGYTF.

This chain connects TRBV6-6 to TRBJ2-7, with 12 bases matching TRBD1. The V and J ends lost 0 bases and 9 bases, in that order; junction bases with no gene match: 6. The CDR3 covers 15 residues. Germline CDR1 is MNHNY and CDR2 is SVGAGI (reference sequence). The CDR3 sequence: CASSYSGTGGIVQYF. DNA of the CDR3: TGTGCCAGCAGTTACTCCGGGACAGGGGGCATAGTGCAGTACTTC.

This clone has just a few counts. The J gene is TRBJ1-1, the V gene TRBV2; weak D call: TRBD1 (6 bases). Germline-derived CDR1 and CDR2 are SNHLY and FYNNEI. The length of the CDR3 is 11 residues. The V end was cut by 4 bases, the J end by 11 bases, with 11 bases between. This CDR3 reads CASSATGSAFF. The CDR3 nucleotides read TGTGCCAGCAGTGCTACAGGGAGTGCTTTCTTT.

This clone came up once. Compared with germline, one end of the junction differs, possibly owing to a read error. The V call is TRBV7-9, the J call TRBJ1-2, with D possibly matching TRBD1 (6 bases). This CDR3 is 11 amino acids long. CDR1 is SEHNR, CDR2 FQNEAQ, per germline (reference sequence). The CDR3, as DNA: TGTGCCAGCAGCGACAGGACGACCTACTGCTTC. Translated, it gives CASSDRTTYCF.

The CDR3 coding sequence is TGTGCCAGCAGCTTGGGACGGTGGGGGGTGGAGGAGACCCAGTACTTC. Residues: CASSLGRWGVEETQYF. The gene calls are TRBV5-4 and TRBJ2-5; D possibly corresponds to TRBD2 (6 bases). Trimming removed 0 bases from V and 5 bases from J, with 17 bases in between. The CDR3 consists of 16 residues. CDR1 and CDR2 (germline): SGHNT, YYREEE (reference sequence).

The rearrangement uses TRBV7-9 and TRBJ1-4; no clear D gene. Trimming removed 5 bases at V and 7 bases at J, with 17 bases between. Germline lookup yields CDR1 SEHNR and CDR2 FQNEAQ (reference sequence). The length of the CDR3 is 15 residues. CDR3 residues: CASSRLLRGSEKLFF. In DNA, the CDR3 is TGTGCCAGCAGCCGCCTCTTGCGAGGGAGTGAAAAACTGTTTTTT. Full variable domain (rest looked up from reference TRBV7-9 and TRBJ1-4): DTGVSQNPRHKITKRGQNVTFRCDPISEHNRLYWYRQTLGQGPEFLTYFQNEAQLEKSRLLSDRFSAERPKGSFSTLEIQRTEQGDSAMYLCASSRLLRGSEKLFFGSGTQLSVL.

The V gene is TRBV6-6, the J gene TRBJ2-5; TRBD1 matches at 11 bases. Germline loops: CDR1 MNHNY, CDR2 SVGAGI (reference sequence). V lost 8 bases, J lost 6 bases, and 8 bases stayed unmatched. The CDR3 runs to 14 residues. The CDR3 DNA is TGTGCCAGCCAACCGGGACAGGGGGGGAAGACCCAGTACTTC. Encoded protein: CASQPGQGGKTQYF.

Remarks on this clone: This CDR3 is also generated by other DNA sequences in the sample. The V and J genes are TRBV28 and TRBJ1-5; no firm D call. Germline CDR1 MDHEN, CDR2 SYDVKM. This CDR3 is built from 12 residues. The V and J ends lost 6 bases and 0 bases respectively, with 3 bases between them. CDR3 protein: CASRDSNQPQHF. The CDR3 nucleotides read TGTGCCAGCAGGGATAGCAATCAGCCCCAGCATTTT.

The V gene is TRBV27, the J gene TRBJ2-1, with 9 nucleotides matching TRBD2. Trimming at V came to 8 bases and at J to 4 bases, leaving 3 bases not matched to a gene. The germline V gene encodes CDR1 MNHEY and CDR2 SMNVEV (reference sequence). This CDR3 contains 13 residues. Here the CDR3 reads CASRLAGYNEQFF. Here the CDR3 DNA reads TGTGCCAGCCGGCTAGCGGGGTACAATGAGCAGTTCTTC.

The chain has TRBV7-9 and TRBJ1-2, with 7 bases that match TRBD1. Germline loops: CDR1 SEHNR, CDR2 FQNEAQ (reference sequence). There are 12 residues in the CDR3. Trimming cost V 8 bases and J 6 bases; bases outside gene matches: 6. CDR3 nucleotide sequence: TGTGCCAGCGAAGACAGGGAAAATGGCTACACCTTC. Translated, it gives CASEDRENGYTF.

This chain connects TRBV2 to TRBJ2-3, with 9 positions matching TRBD2. Germline CDR1 SNHLY, CDR2 FYNNEI. J was trimmed by 8 bases and V by 11 bases; bases with no gene match: 14. The length of the CDR3 is 14 residues. In DNA, the CDR3 is TGTGCCGGAAAGCCGGGACTAGCTTCGGGTACGCAGTATTTT. It yields the protein CAGKPGLASGTQYF.

The J gene is TRBJ1-2, the V gene TRBV5-6, with 8 bases identical to TRBD1. There are 17 residues in the CDR3. J lost 4 bases, V lost 1 base, and 12 bases had no gene match. CDR1 is SGHDT and CDR2 is YYEEEE in the germline V gene. CDR3 region: CASSLLLVGQGSYGYTF. The CDR3 DNA reads as TGTGCCAGCAGCTTGTTACTTGTCGGACAGGGATCCTATGGCTACACCTTC.

The rearrangement joins TRBV7-9 to TRBJ2-1; TRBD2 matches at 8 bases. CDR3 size: 16 residues. CDR1 is SEHNR, CDR2 FQNEAQ, per germline (reference sequence). With V trimmed by 5 bases and J by 3 bases, 9 bases remained unmatched. CDR3 DNA: TGTGCCAGCAGCCCTCGCGGGAGGTCGAACTACAATGAGCAGTTCTTC. Translated, it gives CASSPRGRSNYNEQFF.

This clone appeared a single time. J is TRBJ2-7 and V is TRBV6-5; TRBD2 matches 9 bases. The CDR3 has 14 residues. Germline V gives CDR1 MNHEY, CDR2 SVGAGI. With V trimmed by 3 bases and J by 4 bases, 4 bases remained unmatched. Here the CDR3 DNA reads TGTGCCAGCAGTTATGCGGGAGGGCCTTACGAGCAGTACTTC. Protein sequence: CASSYAGGPYEQYF.